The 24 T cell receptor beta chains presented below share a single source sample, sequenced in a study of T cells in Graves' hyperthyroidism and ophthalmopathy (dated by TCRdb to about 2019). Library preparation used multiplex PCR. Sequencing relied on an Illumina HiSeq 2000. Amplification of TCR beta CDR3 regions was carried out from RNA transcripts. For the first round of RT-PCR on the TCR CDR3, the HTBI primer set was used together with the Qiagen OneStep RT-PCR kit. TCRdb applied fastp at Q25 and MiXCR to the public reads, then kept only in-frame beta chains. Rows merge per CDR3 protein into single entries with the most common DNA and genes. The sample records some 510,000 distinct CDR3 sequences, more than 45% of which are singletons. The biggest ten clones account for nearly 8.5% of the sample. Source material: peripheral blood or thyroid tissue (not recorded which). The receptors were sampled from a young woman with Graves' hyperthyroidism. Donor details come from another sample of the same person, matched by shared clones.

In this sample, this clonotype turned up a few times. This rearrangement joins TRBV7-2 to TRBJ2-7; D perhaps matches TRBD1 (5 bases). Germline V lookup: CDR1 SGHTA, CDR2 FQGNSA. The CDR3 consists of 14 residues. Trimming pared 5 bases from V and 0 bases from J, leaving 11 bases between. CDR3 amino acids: CASSQATVSYEQYF. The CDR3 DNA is TGTGCCAGCAGCCAAGCGACAGTCTCCTACGAGCAGTACTTC. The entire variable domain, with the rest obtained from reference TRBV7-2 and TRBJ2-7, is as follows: GAGVSQSPSNKVTEKGKDVELRCDPISGHTALYWYRQSLGQGLEFLIYFQGNSAPDKSGLPSDRFSAERTGGSVSTLTIQRTQQEDSAVYLCASSQATVSYEQYFGPGTRLTVT.

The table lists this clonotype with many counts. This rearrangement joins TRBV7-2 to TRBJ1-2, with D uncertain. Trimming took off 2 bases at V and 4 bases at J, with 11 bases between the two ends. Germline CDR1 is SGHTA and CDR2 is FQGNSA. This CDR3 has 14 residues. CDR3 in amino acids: CASSLTTEIYGYTF. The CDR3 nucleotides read TGTGCCAGCAGCTTAACCACAGAAATCTATGGCTACACCTTC.

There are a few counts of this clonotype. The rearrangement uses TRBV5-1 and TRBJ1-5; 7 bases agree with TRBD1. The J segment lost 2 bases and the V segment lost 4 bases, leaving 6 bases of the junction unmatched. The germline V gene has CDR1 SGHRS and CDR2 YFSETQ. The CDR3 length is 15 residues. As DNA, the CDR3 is TGCGCCAGCAGCACGACAGGGATGGGCAATCAGCCCCAGCATTTT. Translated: CASSTTGMGNQPQHF.

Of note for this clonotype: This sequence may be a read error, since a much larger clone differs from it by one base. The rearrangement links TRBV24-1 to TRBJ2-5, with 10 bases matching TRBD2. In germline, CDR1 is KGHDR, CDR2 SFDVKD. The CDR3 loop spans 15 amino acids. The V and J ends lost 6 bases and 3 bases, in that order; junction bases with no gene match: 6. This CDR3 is CATSSSLAGEETQYF. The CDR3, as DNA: TGTGCCACCAGTAGTAGCCTAGCGGGAGAAGAGACCCAGTACTTC.

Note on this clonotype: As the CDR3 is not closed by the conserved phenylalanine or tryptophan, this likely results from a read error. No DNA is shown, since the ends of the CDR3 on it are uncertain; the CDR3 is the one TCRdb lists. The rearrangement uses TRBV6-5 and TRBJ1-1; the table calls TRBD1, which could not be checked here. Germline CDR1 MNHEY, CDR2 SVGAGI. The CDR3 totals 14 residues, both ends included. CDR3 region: CASSYSGGRGPPGV.

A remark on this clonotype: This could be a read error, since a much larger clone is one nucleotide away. The DNA for the CDR3 is TGTGCCAGCAGACGGACTAATGAAGAACTGTTTTTT. This encodes CASRRTNEELFF. The chain uses TRBV7-2 and TRBJ1-4; D is ambiguous. From germline, CDR1 is SGHTA and CDR2 FQGNSA. The CDR3 loop spans 12 amino acids.

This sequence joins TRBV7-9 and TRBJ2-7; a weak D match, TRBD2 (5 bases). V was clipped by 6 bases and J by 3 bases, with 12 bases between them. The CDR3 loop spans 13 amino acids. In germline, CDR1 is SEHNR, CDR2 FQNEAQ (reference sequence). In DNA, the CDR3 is TGTGCCAGCAGTTCGGACGAGGGCTACGAGCAGTACTTC. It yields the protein CASSSDEGYEQYF.

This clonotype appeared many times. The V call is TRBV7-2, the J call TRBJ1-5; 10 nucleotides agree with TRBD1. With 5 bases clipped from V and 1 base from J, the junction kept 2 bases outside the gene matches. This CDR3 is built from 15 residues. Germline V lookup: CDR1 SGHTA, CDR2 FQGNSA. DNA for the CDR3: TGTGCCAGCAGCGACAGGGGGCTCAGCAATCAGCCCCAGCATTTT. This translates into CASSDRGLSNQPQHF.

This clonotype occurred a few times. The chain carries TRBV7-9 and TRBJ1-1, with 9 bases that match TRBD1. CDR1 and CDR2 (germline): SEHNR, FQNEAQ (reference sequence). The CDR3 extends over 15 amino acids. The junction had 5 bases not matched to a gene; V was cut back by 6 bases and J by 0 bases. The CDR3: CASRRTGDVNTEAFF. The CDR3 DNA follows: TGTGCCAGCAGGCGGACAGGGGATGTGAACACTGAAGCTTTCTTT.

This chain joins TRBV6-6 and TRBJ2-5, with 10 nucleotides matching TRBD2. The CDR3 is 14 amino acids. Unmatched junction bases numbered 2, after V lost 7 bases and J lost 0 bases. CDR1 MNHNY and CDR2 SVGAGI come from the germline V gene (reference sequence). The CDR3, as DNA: TGTGCCAGCATTGGACTAGCGGACCAAGAGACCCAGTACTTC. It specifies CASIGLADQETQYF.

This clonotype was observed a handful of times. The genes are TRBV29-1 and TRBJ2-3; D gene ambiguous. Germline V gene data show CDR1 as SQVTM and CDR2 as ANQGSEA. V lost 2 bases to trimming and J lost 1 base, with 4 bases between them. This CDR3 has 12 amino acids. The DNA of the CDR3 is TGCAGCGTTGAAAGGGGCACAGATACGCAGTATTTT. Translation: CSVERGTDTQYF.

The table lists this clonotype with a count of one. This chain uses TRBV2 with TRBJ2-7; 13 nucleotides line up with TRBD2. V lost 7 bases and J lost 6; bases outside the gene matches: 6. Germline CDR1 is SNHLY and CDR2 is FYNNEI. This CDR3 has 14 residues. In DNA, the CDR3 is TGTGCCAGCATCAGGACTAGCGGGAGAGGCGAGCAGTACTTC. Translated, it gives CASIRTSGRGEQYF. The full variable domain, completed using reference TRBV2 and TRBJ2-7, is EPEVTQTPSHQVTQMGQEVILRCVPISNHLYFYWYRQILGQKVEFLVSFYNNEISEKSEIFDDQFSVERPDGSNFTLKIRSTKLEDSAMYFCASIRTSGRGEQYFGPGTRLTVT.

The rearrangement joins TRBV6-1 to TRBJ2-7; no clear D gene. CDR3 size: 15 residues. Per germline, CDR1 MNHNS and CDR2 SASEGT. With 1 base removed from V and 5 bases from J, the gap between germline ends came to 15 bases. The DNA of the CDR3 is TGTGCCAGCAGTGAAGAAGGGTCTCCTTTCCACGAGCAGTACTTC. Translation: CASSEEGSPFHEQYF.

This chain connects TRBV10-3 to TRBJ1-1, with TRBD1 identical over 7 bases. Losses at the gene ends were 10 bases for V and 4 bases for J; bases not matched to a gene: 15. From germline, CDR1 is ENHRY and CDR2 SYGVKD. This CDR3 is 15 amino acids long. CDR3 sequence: CASSPRTGISTEAFF. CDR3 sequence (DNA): TGTGCCAGCAGCCCTCGGACAGGCATTTCCACTGAAGCTTTCTTT.

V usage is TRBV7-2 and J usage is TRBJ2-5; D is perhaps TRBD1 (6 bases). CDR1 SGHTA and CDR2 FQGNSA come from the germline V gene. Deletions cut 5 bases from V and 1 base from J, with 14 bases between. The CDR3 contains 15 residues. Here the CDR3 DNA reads TGTGCCAGCAGCCCGTGGGACACCTCCCAAGAGACCCAGTACTTC. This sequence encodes CASSPWDTSQETQYF.

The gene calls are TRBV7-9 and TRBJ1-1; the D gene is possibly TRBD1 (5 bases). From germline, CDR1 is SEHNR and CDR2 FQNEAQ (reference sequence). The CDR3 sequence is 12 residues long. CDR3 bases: TGTGCAAGCGGGGGGGTGAAGGAAGAAGCTTTCTTT. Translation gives CASGGVKEEAFF. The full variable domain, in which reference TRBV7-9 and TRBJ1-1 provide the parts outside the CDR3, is DTGVSQNPRHKITKRGQNVTFRCDPISEHNRLYWYRQTLGQGPEFLTYFQNEAQLEKSRLLSDRFSAERPKGSFSTLEIQRTEQGDSAMYLCASGGVKEEAFFGQGTRLTVV.

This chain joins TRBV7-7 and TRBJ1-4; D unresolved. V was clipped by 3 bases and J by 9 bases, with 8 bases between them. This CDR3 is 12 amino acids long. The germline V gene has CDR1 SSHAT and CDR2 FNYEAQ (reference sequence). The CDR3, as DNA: TGTGCCAGCAGCTTGCAAGAGAAAAAACTGTTTTTT. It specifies CASSLQEKKLFF.

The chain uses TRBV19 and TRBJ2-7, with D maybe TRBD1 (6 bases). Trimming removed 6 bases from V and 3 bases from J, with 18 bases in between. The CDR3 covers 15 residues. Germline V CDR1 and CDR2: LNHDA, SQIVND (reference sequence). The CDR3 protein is CASRTAGTRVYEQYF. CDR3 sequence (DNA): TGTGCCAGTAGGACGGCCGGGACAAGAGTCTACGAGCAGTACTTC.

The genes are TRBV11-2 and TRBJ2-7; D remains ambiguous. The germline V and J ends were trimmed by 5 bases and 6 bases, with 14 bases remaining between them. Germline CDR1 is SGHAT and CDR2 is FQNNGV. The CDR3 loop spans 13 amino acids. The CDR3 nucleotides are TGTGCCAGCAGCCAAGGTCTTTCCGTCGAGCAGTACTTC. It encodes CASSQGLSVEQYF.

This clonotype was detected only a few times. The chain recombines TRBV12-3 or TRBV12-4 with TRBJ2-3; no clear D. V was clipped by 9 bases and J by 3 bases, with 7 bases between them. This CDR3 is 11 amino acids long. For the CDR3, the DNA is TGTGCCAGTTCCAAAACAGATACGCAGTATTTT. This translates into CASSKTDTQYF.

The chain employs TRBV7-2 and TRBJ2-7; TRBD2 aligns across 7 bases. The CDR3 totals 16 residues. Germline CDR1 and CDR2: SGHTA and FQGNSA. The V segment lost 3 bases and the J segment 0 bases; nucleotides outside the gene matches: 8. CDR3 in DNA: TGTGCCAGCAGCTTGGGTCCAACTAGCGTCTCCTACGAGCAGTACTTC. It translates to CASSLGPTSVSYEQYF.

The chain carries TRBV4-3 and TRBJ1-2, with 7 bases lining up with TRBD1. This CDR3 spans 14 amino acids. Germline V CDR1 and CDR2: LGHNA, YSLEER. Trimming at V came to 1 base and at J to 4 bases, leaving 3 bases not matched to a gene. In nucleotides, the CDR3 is TGCGCCAGCAGCCAAGCTACAGGGGTCTATGGCTACACCTTC. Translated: CASSQATGVYGYTF.

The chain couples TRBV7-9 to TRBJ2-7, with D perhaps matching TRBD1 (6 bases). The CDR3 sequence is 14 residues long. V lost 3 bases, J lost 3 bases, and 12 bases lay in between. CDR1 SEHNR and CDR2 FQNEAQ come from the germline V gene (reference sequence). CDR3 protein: CASSFGGQSYEQYF. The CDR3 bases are TGTGCCAGCAGCTTCGGCGGACAGAGCTACGAGCAGTACTTC.

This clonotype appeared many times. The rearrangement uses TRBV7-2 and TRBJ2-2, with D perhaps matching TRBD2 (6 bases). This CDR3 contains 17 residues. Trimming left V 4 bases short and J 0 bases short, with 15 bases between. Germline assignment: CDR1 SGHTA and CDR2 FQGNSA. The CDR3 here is CASSSRPGTANTGELFF. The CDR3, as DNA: TGTGCCAGCAGCTCCCGTCCCGGGACTGCGAACACCGGGGAGCTGTTTTTT.